This paragraph reports one T cell receptor beta chain. This sample is part of a study of blood T cell repertoires in COVID-19. Only in-frame clones appear in the TCRdb table, and some are missing; sequencing was by immunoSEQ multiplex PCR. The sample includes about 100,000 clones, approximately 90% of them seen just once. Trimming removed 5 bases from V and 1 base from J, with 12 bases in between. The germline CDR1 and CDR2 sequences are MNHNY and SVGAGI (reference sequence). The CDR3 length is 15 residues. The TCR comes from a human donor with COVID-19, enrolled during active disease. The donor label of this sample is uncertain. The genes are TRBV6-6 and TRBJ1-5; D is ambiguous. The sample was peripheral blood. CDR3 residues: CASSKTSGSNQPQHF. The DNA for the CDR3 is TGTGCCAGCAGTAAGACATCTGGGAGCAATCAGCCCCAGCATTTT.